This TCR beta chain was identified during a study of metastatic and nonmetastatic thyroid tumors. TCRdb used MiXCR to call clones anew from the PCR reads. This table has tens of thousands of clones, 4% to 5% appearing once. Patients were all untreated before their thyroid surgery. In this sample, this clone turned up a few times. The junction departs from the called germline gene at one end, perhaps through a read error. The CDR3 spans 15 residues. In germline, CDR1 is KGHDR, CDR2 SFDVKD. The chain is built from TRBV24-1 and TRBJ1-1; 8 bases map to TRBD1. The sequence was collected from a female donor with papillary thyroid cancer or a benign thyroid nodule (not recorded which). Some clones in this sample may be carry-over from other donors' samples. Sequenced: blood. CDR3 sequence (DNA): TGTGCCACCAGTGATTTAGGACAGGGATTCGCTGAATCTTTCTTT. Translation: CATSDLGQGFAESFF.